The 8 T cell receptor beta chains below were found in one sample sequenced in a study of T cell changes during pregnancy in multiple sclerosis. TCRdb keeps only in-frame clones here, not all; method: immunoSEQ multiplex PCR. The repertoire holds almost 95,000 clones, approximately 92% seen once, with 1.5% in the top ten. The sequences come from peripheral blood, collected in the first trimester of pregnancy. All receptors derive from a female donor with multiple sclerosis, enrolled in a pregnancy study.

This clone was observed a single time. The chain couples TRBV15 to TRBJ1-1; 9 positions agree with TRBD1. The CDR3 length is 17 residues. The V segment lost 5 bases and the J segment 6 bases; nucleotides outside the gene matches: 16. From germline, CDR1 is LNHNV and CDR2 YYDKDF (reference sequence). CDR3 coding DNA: TGTGCCACCAGCGGAGGACAGGGGTTGTTTTTGGTCGCTGAAGCTTTCTTT. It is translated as CATSGGQGLFLVAEAFF. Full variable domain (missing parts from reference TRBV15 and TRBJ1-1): DAMVIQNPRYQVTQFGKPVTLSCSQTLNHNVMYWYQQKSSQAPKLLFHYYDKDFNNEADTPDNFQSRRPNTSFCFLDIRSPGLGDTAMYLCATSGGQGLFLVAEAFFGQGTRLTVV.

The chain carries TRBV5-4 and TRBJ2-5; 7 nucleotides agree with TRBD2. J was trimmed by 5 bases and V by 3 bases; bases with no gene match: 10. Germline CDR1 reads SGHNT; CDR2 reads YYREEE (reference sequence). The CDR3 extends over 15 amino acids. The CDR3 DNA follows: TGTGCCAGCAGCTCCGGACTCTTAGCGGGTGAGACCCAGTACTTC. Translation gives CASSSGLLAGETQYF.

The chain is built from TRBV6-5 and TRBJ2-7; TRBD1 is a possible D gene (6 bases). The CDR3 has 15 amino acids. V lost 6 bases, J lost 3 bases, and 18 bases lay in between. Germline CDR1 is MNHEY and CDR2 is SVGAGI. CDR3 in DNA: TGTGCCAGCAGCCGCTCTTATCAGGGGAACTACGAGCAGTACTTC. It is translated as CASSRSYQGNYEQYF.

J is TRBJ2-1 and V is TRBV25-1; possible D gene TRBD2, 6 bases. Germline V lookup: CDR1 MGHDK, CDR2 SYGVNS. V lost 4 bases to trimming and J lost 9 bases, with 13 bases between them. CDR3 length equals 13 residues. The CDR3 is CASSGPSGVEQFF. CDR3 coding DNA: TGTGCCAGCAGTGGACCCTCGGGGGTTGAGCAGTTCTTC.

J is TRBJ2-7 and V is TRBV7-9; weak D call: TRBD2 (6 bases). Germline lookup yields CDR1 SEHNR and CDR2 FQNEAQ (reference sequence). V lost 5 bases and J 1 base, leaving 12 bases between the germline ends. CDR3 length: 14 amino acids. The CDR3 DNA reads TGTGCCAGCAGCCCCTCCCTAGCGTCCTACGAGCAGTACTTC. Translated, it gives CASSPSLASYEQYF.

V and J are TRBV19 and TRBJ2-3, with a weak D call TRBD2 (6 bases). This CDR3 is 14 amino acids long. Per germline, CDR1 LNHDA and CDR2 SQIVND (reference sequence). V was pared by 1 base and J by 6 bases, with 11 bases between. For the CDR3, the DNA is TGTGCCAGTAGTATAGCCGGGAGCCGGGATACGCAGTATTTT. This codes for CASSIAGSRDTQYF.

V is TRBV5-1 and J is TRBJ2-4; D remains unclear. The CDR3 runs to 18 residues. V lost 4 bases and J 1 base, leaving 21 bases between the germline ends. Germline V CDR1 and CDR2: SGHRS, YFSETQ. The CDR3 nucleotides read TGCGCCAGCAGCCCGGTACAGCCCGGCGTGAGTGCCAAAAACATTCAGTACTTC. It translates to CASSPVQPGVSAKNIQYF.

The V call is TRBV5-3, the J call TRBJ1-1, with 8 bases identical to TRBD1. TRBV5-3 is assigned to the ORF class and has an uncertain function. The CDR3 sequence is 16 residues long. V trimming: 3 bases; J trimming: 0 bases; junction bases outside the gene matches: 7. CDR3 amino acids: CARSYHRGGMNTEAFF. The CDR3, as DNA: TGTGCCAGAAGCTATCACAGGGGGGGAATGAACACTGAAGCTTTCTTT.